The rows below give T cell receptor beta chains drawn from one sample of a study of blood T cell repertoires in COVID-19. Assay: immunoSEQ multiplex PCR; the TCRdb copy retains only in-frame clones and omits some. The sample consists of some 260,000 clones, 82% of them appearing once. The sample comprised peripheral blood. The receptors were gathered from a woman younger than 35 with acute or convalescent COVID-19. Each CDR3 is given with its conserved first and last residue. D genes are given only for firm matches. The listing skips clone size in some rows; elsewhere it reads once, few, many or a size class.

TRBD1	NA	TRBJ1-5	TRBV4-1	CASSQDSLAGGWPQHF	TGCGCCAGCAGCCAAGACTCCTTGGCAGGGGGCTGGCCCCAGCATTTT
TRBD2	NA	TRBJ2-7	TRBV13	CASSQIGTSGSNEQYF	TGTGCCAGCAGCCAGATCGGGACTAGCGGTTCTAACGAGCAGTACTTC
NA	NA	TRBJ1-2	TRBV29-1	CSVEPLAYGYTF	TGCAGCGTCGAGCCGCTAGCCTATGGCTACACCTTC
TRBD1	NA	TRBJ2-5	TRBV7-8	CASSGRQGLRETQYF	TGTGCCAGCAGCGGTCGACAGGGCTTACGGGAGACCCAGTACTTC
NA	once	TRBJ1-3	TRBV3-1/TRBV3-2	CASRHTPSGNTIYF	TGTGCCAGCAGACACACCCCGTCTGGAAACACCATATATTTT
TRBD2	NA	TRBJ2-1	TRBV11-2	CASSLLLGGSGRDEQFF	TGTGCCAGCAGCTTATTATTAGGGGGTAGCGGGAGGGATGAGCAGTTCTTC
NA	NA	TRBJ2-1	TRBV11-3	CATKIEGVLNEQFF	TGTGCCACTAAGATAGAGGGCGTCCTCAATGAGCAGTTCTTC
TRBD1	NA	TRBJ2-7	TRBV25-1	CASSETGQAPGAYEQYF	TGTGCCAGCAGTGAAACGGGACAGGCTCCGGGGGCCTACGAGCAGTACTTC
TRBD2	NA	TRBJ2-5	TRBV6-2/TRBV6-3	CASSSEGLAGPSAQYF	TGTGCCAGCAGTTCAGAGGGACTAGCGGGGCCATCGGCCCAGTACTTC
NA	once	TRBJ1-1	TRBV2	CASSNRDVSWAEAFF	TGTGCCAGCAGTAACAGGGATGTTTCTTGGGCTGAAGCTTTCTTT
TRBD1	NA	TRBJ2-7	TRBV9	CASSVGTGASYEQYF	TGTGCCAGCAGCGTAGGGACAGGAGCCTCCTACGAGCAGTACTTC
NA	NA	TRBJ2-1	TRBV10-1	CASRDTVPGNEQFF	TGCGCCAGCAGAGATACGGTTCCGGGGAATGAGCAGTTCTTC
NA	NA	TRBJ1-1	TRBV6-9	CASQRGGMNTEAFF	TGTGCCAGCCAAAGGGGAGGGATGAACACTGAAGCTTTCTTT
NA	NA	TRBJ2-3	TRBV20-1	CSAPLDTQYF	TGCAGTGCTCCCCTCGATACGCAGTATTTT
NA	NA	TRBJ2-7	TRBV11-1	CASSTAYEQYF	TGTGCCAGCAGCACAGCTTACGAGCAGTACTTC
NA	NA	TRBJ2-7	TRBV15	CATSRDRADPVDF	TGTGCCACCAGCAGAGATCGAGCGGACCCTGTGGACTTC
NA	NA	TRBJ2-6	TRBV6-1	CASSEAPMTGSSSGANVLTF	TGTGCCAGCAGTGAAGCACCGATGACAGGTTCTAGCTCTGGGGCCAACGTCCTGACTTTC
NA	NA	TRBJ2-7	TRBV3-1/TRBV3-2	CASSPMQGGHEQYF	TGTGCCAGCAGCCCTATGCAGGGAGGCCACGAGCAGTACTTC
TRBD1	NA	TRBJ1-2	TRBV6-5	CASRRTGSYGYTF	TGTGCCAGCAGGAGGACAGGGAGCTATGGCTACACCTTC
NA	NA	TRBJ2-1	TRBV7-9	CASSLQGGEQFF	TGTGCCAGCAGCTTACAGGGGGGAGAGCAGTTCTTC
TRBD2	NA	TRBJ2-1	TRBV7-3	CASSSQAGVTYNEQFF	TGTGCCAGCAGCTCCCAAGCGGGAGTCACCTACAATGAGCAGTTCTTC
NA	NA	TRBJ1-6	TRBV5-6	CASSPTDRNNSPLHF	TGTGCCAGCAGCCCTACCGACAGGAATAATTCACCCCTCCACTTT
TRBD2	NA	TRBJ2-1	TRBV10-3	CAISEFWGTSDSDEQFF	TGTGCCATCAGTGAGTTCTGGGGGACTAGTGATAGCGATGAGCAGTTCTTC
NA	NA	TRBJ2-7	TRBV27	CASSFAAPSAEQYF	TGTGCCAGCAGTTTTGCGGCCCCATCGGCCGAGCAGTACTTC
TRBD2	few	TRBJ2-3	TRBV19	CASSRRGTSGTSTDTQYF	TGTGCCAGTAGTCGAAGAGGGACTAGCGGAACTAGCACAGATACGCAGTATTTT
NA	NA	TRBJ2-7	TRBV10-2	CASSDRPLARSEQYF	TGCGCCAGCAGTGATCGGCCTTTAGCACGATCCGAGCAGTACTTC
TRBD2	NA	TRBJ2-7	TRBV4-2	CASSQARAGVSHYEQYF	TGTGCCAGCAGCCAAGCACGGGCGGGAGTCTCTCACTACGAGCAGTACTTC
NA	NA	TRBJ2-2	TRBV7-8	CASSLSSTGHGLTGELFF	TGTGCCAGCAGCTTATCTTCGACGGGACACGGGCTAACCGGGGAGCTGTTTTTT
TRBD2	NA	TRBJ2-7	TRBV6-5	CASSYSFSGSTYEQYF	TGTGCCAGCAGTTACTCGTTTAGCGGGAGCACCTACGAGCAGTACTTC
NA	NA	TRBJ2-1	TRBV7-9	CASSRTQTGFWTPVNEQFF	TGTGCCAGCAGCCGTACCCAAACGGGGTTTTGGACTCCGGTCAATGAGCAGTTCTTC
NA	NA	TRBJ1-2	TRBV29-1	CSVERGGYGYTF	TGCAGCGTTGAAAGGGGGGGCTATGGCTACACCTTC
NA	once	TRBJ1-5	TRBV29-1	CSVAAEGHQPQHF	TGCAGCGTTGCTGCGGAGGGCCATCAGCCCCAGCATTTT
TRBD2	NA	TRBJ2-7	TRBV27	CASSLSGLAGRYEQYF	TGTGCCAGCAGTTTGTCGGGACTAGCGGGGCGCTACGAGCAGTACTTC
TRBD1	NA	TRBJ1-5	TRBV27	CASSSGQGGQPQHF	TGTGCCAGCAGTTCGGGTCAGGGGGGTCAGCCCCAGCATTTT
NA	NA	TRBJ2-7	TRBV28	CASSLSGAPYEQYF	TGTGCCAGCAGTTTATCGGGAGCCCCCTACGAGCAGTACTTC
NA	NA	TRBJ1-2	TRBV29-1	CSVEWGGYGYTF	TGCAGCGTTGAGTGGGGGGGCTATGGCTACACCTTC
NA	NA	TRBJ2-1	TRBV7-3	CASSLVASAYNEQFF	TGTGCCAGCAGCTTAGTGGCTAGTGCCTACAATGAGCAGTTCTTC
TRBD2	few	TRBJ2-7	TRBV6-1	CASMSGVDEQYF	TGTGCCAGCATGAGCGGGGTCGACGAGCAGTACTTC
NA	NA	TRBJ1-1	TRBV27	CASSFGHKNTEAFF	TGTGCCAGCAGTTTTGGTCACAAGAACACTGAAGCTTTCTTT
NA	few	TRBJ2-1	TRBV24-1	CATQGAANEQFF	TGTGCCACTCAGGGCGCCGCCAATGAGCAGTTCTTC
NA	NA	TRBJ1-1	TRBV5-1	CASSLQGIMNTEAFF	TGCGCCAGCAGCTTGCAGGGAATAATGAACACTGAAGCTTTCTTT
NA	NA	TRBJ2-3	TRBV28	CASRSGGGDTQYF	TGTGCCAGCAGGTCCGGGGGAGGAGATACGCAGTATTTT
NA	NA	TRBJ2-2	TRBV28	CASSPAGGTGELFF	TGTGCCAGCAGCCCCGCCGGAGGTACCGGGGAGCTGTTTTTT
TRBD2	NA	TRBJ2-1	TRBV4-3	CASSQNSGTSGGNEQFF	TGCGCCAGCAGCCAAAATTCGGGGACTAGCGGGGGCAATGAGCAGTTCTTC
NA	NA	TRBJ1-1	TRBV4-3	CASSGLEDRKAFF	TGCGCCAGCAGCGGTCTGGAGGACCGTAAAGCTTTCTTT
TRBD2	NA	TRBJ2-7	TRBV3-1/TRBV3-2	CASSQDAASGPPYEQYF	TGTGCCAGCAGCCAAGACGCGGCTAGCGGGCCGCCCTACGAGCAGTACTTC
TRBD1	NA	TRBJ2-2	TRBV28	CASSTTGGIPGELFF	TGTGCCAGCAGTACGACAGGGGGGATTCCCGGGGAGCTGTTTTTT
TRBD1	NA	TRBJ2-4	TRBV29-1	CSGGQGAGNIQYF	TGCAGCGGCGGACAGGGGGCCGGGAACATTCAGTACTTC